Listed below are T cell receptor beta chains from one sample, sequenced in a study of OX40 agonist ivuxolimab in advanced cancers. Data came from immunoSEQ multiplex PCR; TCRdb stores just in-frame clones and leaves some out. Of some 78,000 clones in the sample, around 86% were seen once. This material consisted of CD4+ or CD8+ T cells sorted from blood, taken in a trial of the OX40 agonist ivuxolimab. These receptors were taken from an adult with an advanced solid tumor such as melanoma, head and neck, liver or kidney cancer. CDR3s include the opening cysteine and the closing phenylalanine or tryptophan. Fields, in order: clone size, D gene, V gene, J gene, CDR3 DNA, CDR3 protein. D genes are given only for firm matches. Expanded clones get a size class; other rows say once, few or many, or leave the size out.

.	.	TRBV7-9	TRBJ1-4	TGTGCCAGCAGCTTAGCGTCGAACGGTGTAAATGAAAAACTGTTTTTT	CASSLASNGVNEKLFF
.	.	TRBV19	TRBJ2-1	TGTGCCAGTAGTATAGCCCTTCAGGGGGGCTGGAATGAGCAGTTCTTC	CASSIALQGGWNEQFF
.	TRBD1	TRBV13	TRBJ2-3	TGTGCCAGCAGCTTAGGCCTAGTCATAGGACAGGTTCTCACAGATACGCAGTATTTT	CASSLGLVIGQVLTDTQYF
.	.	TRBV6-4	TRBJ1-1	TGTGCCAGCAGCAAACAGGGGAACACTGAAGCTTTCTTT	CASSKQGNTEAFF
.	TRBD1	TRBV28	TRBJ2-5	TGTGCCAGCAGTCCCCCGGACAGGGGGGAGACCCAGTACTTC	CASSPPDRGETQYF
.	TRBD1	TRBV23-1	TRBJ2-7	TGCGCCAGCCAGCAGGACAGGAAAGAGGGCTACGAGCAGTACTTC	CASQQDRKEGYEQYF
.	TRBD1	TRBV2	TRBJ1-6	TGTGCCAGCAGTGAACTAAGGACAGGGCCCTTATTTTCACCCCTCCACTTT	CASSELRTGPLFSPLHF
.	.	TRBV11-2	TRBJ2-7	TGTGCCAGCAGCTTGTCGAGAACCTACGAGCAGTACTTC	CASSLSRTYEQYF
.	.	TRBV11-1	TRBJ2-5	TGTGCCAGCAGCTTATTTGAGACCCAGTACTTC	CASSLFETQYF
once	.	TRBV4-2	TRBJ1-2	TGTGCCAGCAGCCAAGACATGACCGAGGGATCCTATGGCTACACCTTC	CASSQDMTEGSYGYTF
.	.	TRBV14	TRBJ1-2	TGTGCCAGCAGCCTGACAGAGATGGGTGGCTACACCTTC	CASSLTEMGGYTF
.	TRBD1	TRBV14	TRBJ2-7	TGTGCCAGCAGCCGCGAATTACAGGGGGACTCGCACTTC	CASSRELQGDSHF
.	.	TRBV7-9	TRBJ1-3	TGTGCCAGCAGCGGGAGGAGGGTAATTAGTGACTCTGGAAACACCATATATTTT	CASSGRRVISDSGNTIYF
.	.	TRBV10-2	TRBJ1-1	TGCGCCAGCAGTGAGCAGTCTAACACTGAAGCTTTCTTT	CASSEQSNTEAFF
.	.	TRBV7-2	TRBJ2-5	TGTGCCAGCAGCTTAGGCCAAGAGACCCAGTACTTC	CASSLGQETQYF
.	.	TRBV5-4	TRBJ2-7	TGTGCCAGCAGCTGGAGGGACCGAGTCTCCGAGCAGTACTTC	CASSWRDRVSEQYF
.	TRBD2	TRBV5-1	TRBJ2-5	TGCGCCAGCAGCTACGGGGGGAGGGAAGAGACCCAGTACTTC	CASSYGGREETQYF
.	.	TRBV11-3	TRBJ1-1	TGTGCCAGCAGCCCTACACCCGCCACTGAAGCTTTCTTT	CASSPTPATEAFF
.	.	TRBV11-1	TRBJ1-2	TGTGCCAGCAGCCCCCGACAGAACTATGGCTACACCTTC	CASSPRQNYGYTF
few	TRBD2	TRBV4-1	TRBJ2-7	TGCGCCAGCAGCCATACCCCAGGGAGGGCCCTATCCTACGAGCAGTACTTC	CASSHTPGRALSYEQYF
.	TRBD2	TRBV6-5	TRBJ2-1	TGTGCCAGCAGCCTAACTAGCGGGAGTATCAATGAGCAGTTCTTC	CASSLTSGSINEQFF
.	.	TRBV29-1	TRBJ2-3	TGCAGCGTTGTCCATTTGCAGTCGCAGTATTTT	CSVVHLQSQYF
few	TRBD2	TRBV5-4	TRBJ2-7	TGTGCCAGCAGAACCGGACTAGCGGGAGGCGAGCAGTACTTC	CASRTGLAGGEQYF